Listed below are T cell receptor beta chains from one sample, sequenced in a study of shared clonotypes between healthy human individuals. Assay: immunoSEQ multiplex PCR; the TCRdb copy retains only in-frame clones and omits some. The repertoire includes about 2.1 million clones, over 85% of them detected once, and less than 2% sits in the top ten. Input material: naive CD8+ T cells from PBMCs. The receptors were sampled from a man aged 18 to 30 in good health. Some clones in this sample may be carry-over from other donors' samples. CDR3s include the opening cysteine and the closing phenylalanine or tryptophan. D genes are given only for firm matches. Size tells how often a clone was seen (once, few, many) or the class of an expanded clone, and some rows leave it out.

v_call	d_call	j_call	clone_size	cdr3_aa	cdr3_nt
TRBV10-2	-	TRBJ2-5	-	CASSAHLDGPEETQYF	TGCGCCAGCAGTGCTCACTTGGACGGCCCCGAAGAGACCCAGTACTTC
TRBV28	-	TRBJ1-1	-	CASSPGAGVTEAFF	TGTGCCAGCAGCCCCGGGGCAGGGGTCACTGAAGCTTTCTTT
TRBV7-9	TRBD1	TRBJ1-2	-	CASSHGTGAIDYGYTF	TGTGCCAGCAGCCACGGTACAGGGGCAATCGACTATGGCTACACCTTC
TRBV27	TRBD2	TRBJ2-5	-	CASKGGLRETQYF	TGTGCCAGCAAGGGAGGGTTGAGGGAGACCCAGTACTTC
TRBV28	-	TRBJ2-2	-	CASSLLLGAKELFF	TGTGCCAGCAGCCTACTTTTGGGAGCCAAGGAGCTGTTTTTT
TRBV19	TRBD1	TRBJ2-2	once	CAGGTGFPGELFF	TGTGCCGGTGGGACAGGGTTTCCCGGGGAGCTGTTTTTT
TRBV5-1	TRBD1	TRBJ2-3	-	CASSHLPGQGAPPGERVRTDTQYF	TGCGCCAGCAGCCACCTTCCGGGACAGGGGGCCCCCCCGGGAGAAAGGGTACGCACAGATACGCAGTATTTT
TRBV19	-	TRBJ2-7	-	CASSIGGRGGSDEQYF	TGTGCCAGTAGTATAGGAGGCAGGGGAGGAAGTGACGAGCAGTACTTC
TRBV28	TRBD2	TRBJ2-7	-	CASSFSGNLLEQYF	TGTGCCAGCAGTTTTAGCGGGAACCTTCTCGAGCAGTACTTC
TRBV5-5	-	TRBJ1-5	-	CASSFWDDGNQPQHF	TGTGCCAGCAGCTTCTGGGACGACGGCAATCAGCCCCAGCATTTT
TRBV7-3	TRBD2	TRBJ2-2	-	CASSPRLAGVTGGELFF	TGTGCCAGCAGCCCGAGACTAGCGGGAGTTACCGGCGGGGAGCTGTTTTTT
TRBV7-8	-	TRBJ2-5	-	CASSPRTTSMLAQYF	TGTGCCAGCAGCCCCCGGACTACCTCCATGTTGGCCCAGTACTTC
TRBV27	-	TRBJ2-4	-	CASSLYPQDMAKNIQYF	TGTGCCAGCAGCCTATATCCCCAGGATATGGCCAAAAACATTCAGTACTTC
TRBV6-4	TRBD2	TRBJ2-1	-	CASSWGGREFDEQFF	TGTGCCAGCAGTTGGGGTGGGCGGGAGTTCGATGAGCAGTTCTTC
TRBV7-6	-	TRBJ2-1	-	CASSTRAGTESYNEQFF	TGTGCCAGCAGCACGCGGGCCGGGACCGAATCCTACAATGAGCAGTTCTTC
TRBV7-2	-	TRBJ1-4	-	CASSPSRLNEKLFF	TGTGCCAGCAGCCCGAGTAGACTAAATGAAAAACTGTTTTTT
TRBV9	-	TRBJ1-5	-	CASSVGQPQHF	TGTGCCAGCAGCGTAGGGCAGCCCCAGCATTTT
TRBV11-2	-	TRBJ1-2	-	CASSPLQGDYGYTF	TGTGCCAGCAGCCCTCTTCAAGGGGACTATGGCTACACCTTC
TRBV6-5	TRBD1	TRBJ1-1	-	CASRDGTEMNTEAFF	TGTGCCAGCAGAGACGGGACAGAGATGAACACTGAAGCTTTCTTT
TRBV11-2	TRBD2	TRBJ2-7	-	CASSLDRLAGEGGYEQYF	TGTGCCAGCAGCTTAGATCGGCTAGCGGGAGAGGGGGGCTACGAGCAGTACTTC
TRBV27	TRBD1	TRBJ2-2	-	CASSHVRGGRGTGELFF	TGTGCCAGCAGCCACGTAAGAGGGGGCAGGGGCACCGGGGAGCTGTTTTTT
TRBV7-9	-	TRBJ1-1	few	CASSSPRELNTEAFF	TGTGCCAGCAGCTCCCCCCGGGAACTGAACACTGAAGCTTTCTTT
TRBV2	TRBD1	TRBJ2-1	-	CASSDGTGKDEQFF	TGTGCCAGCAGTGACGGGACAGGGAAGGATGAGCAGTTCTTC
TRBV27	TRBD1	TRBJ2-7	-	CASSFLGQLYEQYF	TGTGCCAGCAGTTTCCTGGGACAGCTTTACGAGCAGTACTTC
TRBV14	-	TRBJ1-2	-	CASSQRGAYGYTF	TGTGCCAGCAGCCAAAGAGGGGCCTATGGCTACACCTTC
TRBV19	-	TRBJ2-7	-	CASSIEGKASNEQYF	TGTGCCAGTAGTATAGAGGGTAAGGCCAGCAACGAGCAGTACTTC
TRBV29-1	TRBD1	TRBJ2-1	-	CSALRDRDDNEQFF	TGCAGCGCCCTCCGGGACAGGGATGACAATGAGCAGTTCTTC
TRBV7-9	-	TRBJ1-1	-	CASSLDWRSAENTEAFF	TGTGCCAGCAGCTTAGATTGGCGCTCTGCGGAGAACACTGAAGCTTTCTTT
TRBV11-3	-	TRBJ2-1	-	CASSIKSGLNPNEQFF	TGTGCCAGCAGCATAAAAAGCGGGCTAAATCCCAATGAGCAGTTCTTC
TRBV11-2	-	TRBJ2-7	-	CASSYGTYEQYF	TGTGCCAGCAGTTACGGGACTTACGAGCAGTACTTC
TRBV27	TRBD1	TRBJ2-7	-	CASSLTGARYYEQYF	TGTGCCAGCAGCTTGACAGGGGCCCGCTACTACGAGCAGTACTTC
TRBV7-9	TRBD1	TRBJ2-7	-	CASSSDGTGVWYEQYF	TGTGCCAGCAGCTCCGACGGGACAGGGGTTTGGTACGAGCAGTACTTC
TRBV11-2	-	TRBJ2-7	-	CASSSLLDPYEQYF	TGTGCCAGCAGCTCCCTACTGGATCCCTACGAGCAGTACTTC
TRBV10-3	-	TRBJ2-3	-	CAITSDQQGTDTQYF	TGTGCCATCACCAGCGACCAGCAGGGCACAGATACGCAGTATTTT
TRBV7-9	TRBD1	TRBJ2-7	-	CASSLAGTGSYEQYF	TGTGCCAGCAGCTTAGCCGGGACAGGATCCTACGAGCAGTACTTC
TRBV4-3	-	TRBJ1-6	-	CASSQDGGDSPLHF	TGCGCCAGCAGCCAAGATGGTGGGGATTCACCCCTCCACTTT
TRBV7-6	-	TRBJ2-2	-	CASNTGLPVAGELFF	TGTGCCAGCAATACAGGACTCCCGGTGGCCGGGGAGCTGTTTTTT
TRBV9	TRBD2	TRBJ2-3	once	CASSSGRASSTDTQYF	TGTGCCAGCAGTAGCGGGAGGGCCTCAAGCACAGATACGCAGTATTTT
TRBV6-5	TRBD2	TRBJ2-1	once	CASSGGREGLEQFF	TGTGCCAGCAGCGGGGGGCGGGAGGGCCTTGAGCAGTTCTTC
TRBV11-2	-	TRBJ2-1	-	CASTPTGALNEQFF	TGTGCCAGCACCCCAACCGGGGCTCTCAATGAGCAGTTCTTC
TRBV13	TRBD1	TRBJ2-1	-	CASSPSGQGADEQFF	TGTGCCAGCAGCCCGTCAGGACAGGGGGCCGATGAGCAGTTCTTC
TRBV5-6	TRBD1	TRBJ1-2	-	CASSWTGVNYGYTF	TGTGCCAGCAGCTGGACAGGCGTTAACTATGGCTACACCTTC
TRBV7-9	TRBD1	TRBJ2-3	-	CASSPKTGGGTDTQYF	TGTGCCAGCAGCCCCAAGACAGGGGGGGGCACAGATACGCAGTATTTT
TRBV4-3	-	TRBJ2-7	-	CASSQEWISSYEQYF	TGCGCCAGCAGCCAAGAATGGATCAGTAGCTACGAGCAGTACTTC
TRBV7-9	TRBD1	TRBJ1-2	-	CASSLGTGSDYGYTF	TGTGCCAGCAGCTTAGGGACAGGGTCCGACTATGGCTACACCTTC
TRBV11-2	-	TRBJ1-4	once	CASSFLGGGAAELFF	TGTGCCAGCAGCTTTTTAGGTGGGGGGGCAGCGGAACTGTTTTTT
TRBV11-2	TRBD1	TRBJ2-7	-	CASSRTGDYEQYF	TGTGCCAGCAGTCGGACAGGGGATTACGAGCAGTACTTC
TRBV7-2	TRBD2	TRBJ2-5	-	CASQELAGVTETQYF	TGTGCCAGCCAAGAACTAGCGGGAGTAACCGAGACCCAGTACTTC
TRBV5-4	-	TRBJ1-1	few	CASSFRGGTEAFF	TGTGCCAGCAGCTTCAGGGGCGGGACTGAAGCTTTCTTT
TRBV19	-	TRBJ1-1	-	CASSWQGGNTEAFF	TGTGCCAGTAGTTGGCAGGGCGGTAACACTGAAGCTTTCTTT
TRBV10-3	TRBD2	TRBJ2-1	-	CAISPAGDPEQFF	TGTGCCATCAGTCCAGCGGGAGATCCTGAGCAGTTCTTC
TRBV15	TRBD1	TRBJ2-1	-	CATSRLPAGGSYNEQFF	TGTGCCACCAGCAGACTCCCCGCAGGGGGCTCCTACAATGAGCAGTTCTTC